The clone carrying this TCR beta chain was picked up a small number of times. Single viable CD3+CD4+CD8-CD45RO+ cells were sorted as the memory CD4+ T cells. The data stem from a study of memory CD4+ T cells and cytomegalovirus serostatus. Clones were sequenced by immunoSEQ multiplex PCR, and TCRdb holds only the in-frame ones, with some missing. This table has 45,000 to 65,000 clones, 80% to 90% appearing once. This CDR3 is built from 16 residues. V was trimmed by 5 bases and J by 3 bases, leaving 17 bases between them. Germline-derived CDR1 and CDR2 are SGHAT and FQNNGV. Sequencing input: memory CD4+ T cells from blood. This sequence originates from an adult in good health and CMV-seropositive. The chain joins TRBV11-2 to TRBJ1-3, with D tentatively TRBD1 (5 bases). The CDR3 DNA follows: TGTGCCAGCAGCCCACATACGAGGGGTTTTGGAAACACCATATATTTT. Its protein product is CASSPHTRGFGNTIYF.